This TCR beta chain was recorded in a study of regulatory and conventional T cells in RAG deficiency. Overall study results and limits: Shorter CDR3s in all patient subsets; >75% Treg-Tconv overlap in Omenn. Sorted Omenn CD25-high CD127-low cells may not be bona fide Tregs. Treg unique TCR beta sequences were about 100-fold fewer in Omenn syndrome and CID/AS patients than controls.

For this clone: Its antigen remains unknown.

Generated by immunoSEQ multiplex PCR, the TCRdb table keeps only in-frame clones and is missing some. The sample includes about 19,000 clones, 87% of them seen just once. Blood CD4+ CD25-high CD127-low regulatory T cells supplied the genomic DNA template. The V gene lost 5 bases and the J gene lost 8 bases, with 24 bases spanning the gap. The CDR3 runs to 16 residues. CDR1 SGHTA and CDR2 FQGNSA come from the germline V gene. These data were also filed under a second study, of regulatory T cells. Turning to that study: The PCR used 52 TRBV and 13 TRBJ primers. Patient repertoires had restricted TRB V-J pairs and skewed V and J usage, most in Tregs.

The chain recombines TRBV7-2 with TRBJ1-2; D not resolved. Material: Tregs sorted from blood. The TCR originated in a human donor in good health. The CDR3 bases are TGTGCCAGCAGCCACAAGGACCCCAAAAGCCCAAGGGGCTACACCTTC. It encodes CASSHKDPKSPRGYTF.